One and the same sample provided the 20 T cell receptor beta chains below, sequenced in a study of PD-1 blockade in classical Hodgkin lymphoma. Each patient experienced a relapse that followed autologous stem cell transplantation, and brentuximab vedotin exposure varied. Here immunoSEQ multiplex PCR was the method, and the copy in TCRdb shows in-frame clones only, minus some. Counted here are roughly 61,000 clones, 75% to 90% occurring once; the ten biggest clones make up 15%. The sequencing used peripheral blood mononuclear cells (PBMCs), collected at baseline. The receptors originated from a human donor with classical Hodgkin lymphoma.

This rearrangement joins TRBV4-1 to TRBJ2-5, with D perhaps being TRBD1 or TRBD2 (7 bases each). Trimming pared 2 bases from V and 1 base from J, leaving 14 bases between. Germline V gene data show CDR1 as MGHRA and CDR2 as YSYEKL. This CDR3 has 16 residues. The CDR3 sequence: CASSQRQGGIQETQYF. CDR3 in DNA: TGCGCCAGCAGCCAACGCCAGGGGGGGATCCAAGAGACCCAGTACTTC.

The chain recombines TRBV4-2 with TRBJ2-1; TRBD2 might be the D (6 bases). CDR1 LGHNA and CDR2 YNFKEQ come from the germline V gene. Deletions cut 0 bases from V and 2 bases from J, with 20 bases between. The CDR3 has 19 amino acids. In nucleotides, the CDR3 is TGTGCCAGCAGCCAAGAGTTCCCCCGACTAGATCCCACCTACAATGAGCAGTTCTTC. Translation gives CASSQEFPRLDPTYNEQFF.

The J gene is TRBJ2-7, the V gene TRBV6-1; 9 bases are shared with TRBD1. The trim removed 8 bases at V and 3 bases at J, leaving 8 bases unmatched. Per the germline V gene, CDR1 is MNHNS and CDR2 is SASEGT. The CDR3 spans 14 residues. DNA of the CDR3: TGTGCCAGCCAGTTTGGGACAGGGTTCTACGAGCAGTACTTC. Protein: CASQFGTGFYEQYF.

The CDR3 bases are TGTGCCAGCAGGCCGTTACAGGGGAACACCATATATTTT. Its protein is CASRPLQGNTIYF. The rearrangement uses TRBV6-6 and TRBJ1-3, with TRBD1 matching over 7 bases. CDR3 size: 13 residues. Germline lookup yields CDR1 MNHNY and CDR2 SVGAGI (reference sequence). V lost 6 bases, J lost 7 bases, and 6 bases stayed unmatched.

The chain is built from TRBV29-1 and TRBJ2-4; 8 nucleotides line up with TRBD1. The germline V gene has CDR1 SQVTM and CDR2 ANQGSEA. This CDR3 is built from 11 residues. With V trimmed by 4 bases and J by 8 bases, 1 base remained unmatched. The CDR3 DNA is TGCAGCGTTGGGGGACAGGACATTCAGTACTTC. This codes for CSVGGQDIQYF.

This chain connects TRBV7-2 to TRBJ1-1; D is uncertain. The CDR3 runs 13 residues. CDR1 and CDR2 (germline): SGHTA, FQGNSA. V dropped 4 bases and J dropped 0 bases, with 6 bases sitting between them. The CDR3 protein is CASSSRVNTEAFF. CDR3 nucleotide sequence: TGTGCCAGCAGCTCGAGGGTGAACACTGAAGCTTTCTTT.

The rearrangement uses TRBV30 and TRBJ1-5; D might be TRBD1 (5 bases). CDR1 is GTSNPN, CDR2 SVGIG, per germline (reference sequence). V was shortened by 0 bases and J by 3 bases, with 12 bases between the two germline ends. The CDR3 is 15 residues long. In DNA, the CDR3 is TGTGCCTGGAGTGTTGGGGGATTCAACAATCAGCCCCAGCATTTT. This encodes CAWSVGGFNNQPQHF.

The gene calls are TRBV6-4 and TRBJ2-3; 8 positions match TRBD2. The CDR3 covers 14 residues. V lost 3 bases, J lost 1 base, and 0 bases stayed unmatched. Germline V gene sequence: CDR1 MRHNA, CDR2 SNTAGT. The CDR3, as DNA: TGTGCCAGCAGTGAGCGGGGGGGCACAGATACGCAGTATTTT. Its protein product is CASSERGGTDTQYF.

This clone was observed a single time. The chain combines TRBV13 with TRBJ1-6; a possible D gene is TRBD1 (5 bases). Trimming cost V 1 base and J 5 bases, with 9 bases left between them. CDR3 length: 15 amino acids. Germline loops: CDR1 PRHDT, CDR2 FYEKMQ (reference sequence). The CDR3 reads CASSLEGADNSPLHF. CDR3 nucleotides: TGTGCCAGCAGCTTAGAAGGGGCAGATAATTCACCCCTCCACTTT.

V usage is TRBV19 and J usage is TRBJ2-3; D is uncertain. This CDR3 contains 11 residues. Between the trimmed V and J ends, which lost 6 bases and 3 bases, there was a span of 4 bases. The germline CDR1 and CDR2 sequences are LNHDA and SQIVND (reference sequence). The CDR3 bases are TGTGCCAGTAGGGCTACAGATACGCAGTATTTT. Amino acids: CASRATDTQYF.

The chain joins TRBV2 to TRBJ1-5; no clear D. V was trimmed by 5 bases and J by 3 bases, leaving 17 bases between them. The CDR3 consists of 16 residues. The V gene's germline CDR1 is SNHLY and CDR2 FYNNEI. The CDR3 loop is CASSHEKGTDNQPQHF. In DNA form, the CDR3 reads TGTGCCAGCAGTCACGAGAAGGGCACAGACAATCAGCCCCAGCATTTT.

The rearrangement links TRBV10-3 to TRBJ1-3; TRBD1 is a possible D gene (5 bases). This CDR3 comprises 13 residues. Trimming took 10 bases from V and 3 from J, leaving 13 bases between them. Germline V gene sequence: CDR1 ENHRY, CDR2 SYGVKD. CDR3 in DNA: TGTGCCAGCAGACAGCAAAATGGAAACACCATATATTTT. Translating it yields CASRQQNGNTIYF.

The V and J genes are TRBV28 and TRBJ2-2; TRBD2 aligns across 8 bases. Germline V gene data show CDR1 as MDHEN and CDR2 as SYDVKM. J was trimmed by 5 bases and V by 2 bases; bases with no gene match: 7. CDR3 length equals 16 residues. CDR3 loop: CASSLGGGPTTGELFF. CDR3 coding DNA: TGTGCCAGCAGTTTAGGCGGGGGGCCGACTACCGGGGAGCTGTTTTTT.

The V and J genes are TRBV6-6 and TRBJ2-7; D call uncertain. Trimming removed 4 bases from V and 0 bases from J, with 7 bases in between. There are 13 residues in the CDR3. Germline CDR1 and CDR2: MNHNY and SVGAGI (reference sequence). The CDR3 protein is CASSSLDSYEQYF. CDR3 DNA sequence: TGTGCCAGCAGTTCTCTGGACTCCTACGAGCAGTACTTC.

The chain employs TRBV2 and TRBJ2-6; D is perhaps TRBD1 (5 bases). V dropped 8 bases and J dropped 0 bases, with 5 bases sitting between them. CDR1 and CDR2 from the germline V gene are SNHLY and FYNNEI. This CDR3 is built from 13 residues. The CDR3 loop reads CASGASGANVLTF. DNA for the CDR3: TGTGCCAGCGGGGCCTCTGGGGCCAACGTCCTGACTTTC.

The CDR3, as DNA: TGTGCCAGCAGTTTTTCGCGGGGCGGGGACGATGAGCAGTTCTTC. This translates into CASSFSRGGDDEQFF. The chain couples TRBV28 to TRBJ2-1, with D possibly being TRBD2 (6 bases). CDR1 and CDR2 (germline): MDHEN, SYDVKM. V was cut by 3 bases and J by 8 bases, with 17 bases left in between. The CDR3 has 15 amino acids.

V usage is TRBV4-2 and J usage is TRBJ1-3, with D hard to call. Germline V lookup: CDR1 LGHNA, CDR2 YNFKEQ. CDR3 length equals 15 residues. Trimming took off 7 bases at V and 0 bases at J, with 13 bases between the two ends. In DNA, the CDR3 is TGTGCCAGCAACCTTGGGAGTGGCTCTGGAAACACCATATATTTT. Amino acids: CASNLGSGSGNTIYF.

The chain recombines TRBV7-6 with TRBJ2-3, with unresolved D. Germline lookup yields CDR1 SGHVS and CDR2 FNYEAQ. Between the trimmed V and J ends, which lost 5 bases and 4 bases, there was a span of 10 bases. This CDR3 contains 13 residues. The CDR3 loop reads CASSAYLADTQYF. CDR3 nucleotides: TGTGCCAGCAGCGCTTACTTGGCAGATACGCAGTATTTT.

The chain links TRBV4-1 to TRBJ1-3; possible D gene TRBD1, 5 bases. Between the trimmed V and J ends, which lost 0 bases and 0 bases, there was a span of 15 bases. The CDR3 is 18 residues long. Germline-derived CDR1 and CDR2 are MGHRA and YSYEKL. CDR3 DNA: TGCGCCAGCAGCCAAGATTACGGGGGAGAGAGCTCTGGAAACACCATATATTTT. It encodes CASSQDYGGESSGNTIYF.

This clone was seen once. V gene TRBV5-6 combines with J gene TRBJ1-2; D is unclear. V lost 4 bases to trimming and J lost 6 bases, with 19 bases between them. Germline CDR1 is SGHDT and CDR2 is YYEEEE. The CDR3 is 15 residues long. CDR3 residues: CASSAALVPWNGYTF. CDR3 coding DNA: TGTGCCAGCAGCGCGGCCTTAGTACCTTGGAATGGCTACACCTTC.